These 17 T cell receptor beta chains share one sample of origin, sequenced in a study of T-cell memory formation after mild COVID-19. A single record per CDR3 protein comes from TCRdb applying MiXCR to the 5' RACE reads. The sample gives about 340,000 distinct CDR3 sequences, approximately 15% of which show up once; around 24% is in the top ten. Sequencing was performed on PBMCs or a T cell subset sorted from them (not recorded which). The receptors shown here come from a man aged 18 to 30 who had mild COVID-19 (a few samples of this study predate the infection). Cell type and time point are not known.

The sample holds a few counts of this clonotype. V gene TRBV28 combines with J gene TRBJ1-5, with D possibly being TRBD1 (6 bases). This CDR3 has 12 amino acids. Germline assignment: CDR1 MDHEN and CDR2 SYDVKM. The V end lost 8 bases, the J end lost 7 bases, and 12 bases lay between the germline ends. This CDR3 is CASVGGDQPQHF. CDR3 nucleotide sequence: TGTGCCAGCGTTGGGGGCGACCAGCCCCAGCATTTT.

V usage is TRBV5-4 and J usage is TRBJ2-1; 7 nucleotides line up with TRBD2. The junction had 15 bases not matched to a gene; V was cut back by 1 base and J by 8 bases. This CDR3 comprises 17 residues. Germline CDR1 reads SGHNT; CDR2 reads YYREEE (reference sequence). This CDR3 is CASSLRNWGLRGDEQFF. In DNA, the CDR3 is TGTGCCAGCAGCTTGAGAAACTGGGGCCTCCGGGGGGATGAGCAGTTCTTC.

This clonotype was seen repeatedly, ten times or more. The rearrangement uses TRBV7-8 and TRBJ2-3, with 12 bases matching TRBD1. Per germline, CDR1 SGHVS and CDR2 FQNEAQ. CDR3 length: 17 residues. With V trimmed by 1 base and J by 5 bases, 7 bases remained unmatched. CDR3 amino acids: CASSLVRDRGREDTQYF. DNA for the CDR3: TGTGCCAGCAGCTTAGTGAGGGACAGGGGGCGTGAAGATACGCAGTATTTT.

The chain links TRBV20-1 to TRBJ2-1, with 10 bases that match TRBD1. The V segment lost 4 bases and the J segment 1 base; nucleotides outside the gene matches: 7. CDR3 size: 16 residues. CDR1 and CDR2 from the germline V gene are DFQATT and SNEGSKA (reference sequence). The CDR3 sequence is CSATNPGQGSYNEQFF. For the CDR3, the DNA is TGCAGTGCTACAAACCCGGGACAGGGGTCCTACAATGAGCAGTTCTTC.

The chain combines TRBV7-2 with TRBJ2-5, with a weak D call TRBD1 (5 bases). The CDR3 extends over 15 amino acids. Germline V gene data show CDR1 as SGHTA and CDR2 as FQGNSA. Trimming shortened V by 6 bases and J by 5 bases, and 19 bases separated the two germline ends. The CDR3 DNA is TGTGCCAGCAGACAAGCGTTCGCAGGGCGGGAGACCCAGTACTTC. It codes for CASRQAFAGRETQYF.

V is TRBV28 and J is TRBJ1-2; D is ambiguous. Deletions cut 10 bases from V and 4 bases from J, with 10 bases between. The CDR3 runs 11 residues. Germline CDR1 and CDR2: MDHEN and SYDVKM. This CDR3 is CATSLFYGYTF. Written as DNA, the CDR3 is TGTGCCACCTCCCTTTTCTATGGCTACACCTTC.

This chain links TRBV5-1 with TRBJ2-3; 10 nucleotides agree with TRBD1. Germline V lookup: CDR1 SGHRS, CDR2 YFSETQ. CDR3 size: 16 residues. Trimming at V came to 4 bases and at J to 2 bases, leaving 7 bases not matched to a gene. CDR3 bases: TGCGCCAGCAGCAAAGAGACAGGGGGCTACACAGATACGCAGTATTTT. The encoded protein is CASSKETGGYTDTQYF.

This clonotype has a handful of counts. The chain has TRBV4-1 and TRBJ2-3; either TRBD1 or TRBD2 may fit D (7 bases each). Between the trimmed V and J ends, which lost 0 bases and 4 bases, there was a span of 20 bases. This CDR3 spans 18 amino acids. The germline V gene has CDR1 MGHRA and CDR2 YSYEKL. The CDR3 DNA reads TGCGCCAGCAGCCAAGATTTGGGAGGGGACAGTATCGCAGATACGCAGTATTTT. This translates into CASSQDLGGDSIADTQYF.

This chain links TRBV23-1 with TRBJ2-1, with TRBD1 matching over 8 bases. TRBV23-1 is placed among ORFs of uncertain function. There are 15 residues in the CDR3. V lost 5 bases, J lost 2 bases, and 5 bases stayed unmatched. Here the CDR3 reads CASSRGQGTYNEQFF. The CDR3 coding sequence is TGCGCCAGCAGTAGAGGACAGGGCACCTACAATGAGCAGTTCTTC.

This clonotype was observed many times. The gene calls are TRBV7-2 and TRBJ2-5; a possible D gene is TRBD2 (6 bases). The CDR3 runs 11 residues. Deletions cut 4 bases from V and 7 bases from J, with 7 bases between. Germline V lookup: CDR1 SGHTA, CDR2 FQGNSA. CDR3 bases: TGTGCCAGCAGCTCGGAGGGGACCCAGTACTTC. This gives the protein CASSSEGTQYF. Looking up the rest from reference TRBV7-2 and TRBJ2-5 gives the full variable domain: GAGVSQSPSNKVTEKGKDVELRCDPISGHTALYWYRQSLGQGLEFLIYFQGNSAPDKSGLPSDRFSAERTGGSVSTLTIQRTQQEDSAVYLCASSSEGTQYFGPGTRLLVL.

J is TRBJ2-6 and V is TRBV29-1, with TRBD1 matching 9 bases. CDR3 length equals 16 residues. Germline V gene lookup returns CDR1 SQVTM and CDR2 ANQGSEA. The V segment lost 8 bases and the J segment 2 bases; nucleotides outside the gene matches: 10. CDR3 bases: TGCAGCACAGCCGGGACAGGGAAAGCTGGGGCCAACGTCCTGACTTTC. Protein: CSTAGTGKAGANVLTF.

This clonotype was seen only a few times. The chain has TRBV4-3 and TRBJ2-5; D not certain. There are 13 residues in the CDR3. Deletions cut 0 bases from V and 3 bases from J, with 5 bases between. Germline V gives CDR1 LGHNA, CDR2 YSLEER. This chain's CDR3 is CASSQEREETQYF. The CDR3, as DNA: TGCGCCAGCAGCCAAGAGAGAGAAGAGACCCAGTACTTC.

The chain employs TRBV12-3 or TRBV12-4 and TRBJ1-1; no clear D. V lost 5 bases and J 12 bases, leaving 16 bases between the germline ends. The CDR3 sequence is 12 residues long. The CDR3 nucleotides are TGTGCCAGCAGTCGGCCCCCCGAGGGAACTTTCTTT. Encoded protein: CASSRPPEGTFF.

J is TRBJ2-2 and V is TRBV6-2 or TRBV6-3; 11 bases are shared with TRBD2. The CDR3 is 17 amino acids. Germline V lookup: CDR1 MNHEY, CDR2 SVGEGT. Unmatched junction bases numbered 9, after V lost 2 bases and J lost 7 bases. The CDR3 is CASSYGETSGAIGELFF. DNA for the CDR3: TGTGCCAGCAGTTACGGGGAGACTAGCGGGGCGATCGGGGAGCTGTTTTTT.

J is TRBJ2-2 and V is TRBV6-1; 10 nucleotides line up with TRBD2. V shed 10 bases and J 0 bases; nucleotides not matched to a gene: 5. CDR1 is MNHNS, CDR2 SASEGT, per germline. The CDR3 is 15 residues long. The CDR3 spells CAIVLAGANTGELFF. As DNA, the CDR3 is TGTGCCATTGTCCTAGCGGGAGCGAACACCGGGGAGCTGTTTTTT.

The chain uses TRBV4-1 and TRBJ1-3, with 9 bases lining up with TRBD1. From germline, CDR1 is MGHRA and CDR2 YSYEKL. V shed 1 base and J 8 bases; nucleotides not matched to a gene: 9. The CDR3 consists of 16 residues. Here the CDR3 DNA reads TGCGCCAGCAGCCAAGGGAACAGGGGGCTGGCGGACACCATATATTTT. Amino acids: CASSQGNRGLADTIYF.

The V and J genes are TRBV5-1 and TRBJ1-2; the D gene is possibly TRBD1 (5 bases). This CDR3 is built from 13 residues. V was cut by 2 bases and J by 3 bases, with 8 bases left in between. CDR1 and CDR2 from the germline V gene are SGHRS and YFSETQ. This CDR3 reads CASSLGEHYGYTF. CDR3 nucleotide sequence: TGCGCCAGCAGCTTAGGGGAACACTATGGCTACACCTTC.